This T cell receptor beta chain was profiled in a study of T cells after somatic rescue of genetic block. As for this clone: Different DNA sequences within this sample yield the same CDR3.

V lost 6 bases to trimming and J lost 5 bases, with 13 bases between them. The CDR3 is 13 amino acids. Looked up from germline, CDR1 is LNHDA and CDR2 is SQIVND (reference sequence). The table came from immunoSEQ multiplex PCR; TCRdb's copy has only in-frame clones and leaves some out. The data hold around 67,000 clones, with approximately 91% observed a single time. The sequenced sample was peripheral blood mononuclear cells (PBMCs). The clonotype was recovered from a young man. The chain combines TRBV19 with TRBJ1-2; the D gene is possibly TRBD1 (5 bases). CDR3 sequence (DNA): TGTGCCAGTAGCCCCGGGACGGTATATGGCTACACCTTC. It codes for CASSPGTVYGYTF.